The clone carrying this T cell receptor beta chain was observed at least ten times. The antigen is not known. V lost 5 bases and J 5 bases, leaving 10 bases between the germline ends. The germline gives CDR1 SGHTA, CDR2 FQGTGA. This CDR3 contains 13 residues. Over 18 months, lack of ophthalmopathy progression marked Graves' hyperthyroidism as stable. Patients aged 18 to 65 had newly diagnosed hyperthyroidism of under 2 months' duration. This entry is derived from a study of T cells in Graves' hyperthyroidism and ophthalmopathy. RNA transcripts yielded amplified TCR beta CDR3 regions. The study used the HTBI primer set for a first-round RT-PCR of the TCR CDR3. Via MiXCR, TCRdb re-called the multiplex PCR reads, giving one row per CDR3 protein. The data contain a few hundred thousand distinct CDR3 sequences, around 16% of them singletons. Whole-study results and caveats: Among thyroid clonotypes expanded above 0.001, most also appeared in blood.

The clonotype was recovered from a woman aged 30 to 39 with Graves' hyperthyroidism. Sequencing input: blood. This chain links TRBV7-3 with TRBJ2-1; weak D call: TRBD1 (6 bases). The CDR3 DNA follows: TGTGCCAGCAGCCCGACAGGTAACAATGAGCAGTTCTTC. It encodes CASSPTGNNEQFF. The full variable domain, its missing parts supplied by reference TRBV7-3 and TRBJ2-1, is GAGVSQTPSNKVTEKGKYVELRCDPISGHTALYWYRQSLGQGPEFLIYFQGTGAADDSGLPNDRFFAVRPEGSVSTLKIQRTERGDSAVYLCASSPTGNNEQFFGPGTRLTVL.